The present T cell receptor beta chain was sequenced within a study of shared clonotypes between healthy human individuals. Points from the study as a whole: An effect of sequencing depth on clonotype sharing among donors was expected. The study found about 5.1% of naive CD4 clonotypes shared across several donors.

A note on this clone: Its antigen is as yet unknown. Other DNA sequences from this sample encode an identical CDR3 as well.

The donors were adults (healthy and HIV-negative) with no recent acute infections or vaccinations. V lost 3 bases, J lost 0 bases, and 8 bases lay in between. Per the germline V gene, CDR1 is LNHDA and CDR2 is SQIVND (reference sequence). The CDR3 contains 14 residues. Original handling: Filtering differed, since immunoSEQ gave only junction sequences and no quality scores. TCRdb's copy holds only in-frame clones and misses some; the assay was immunoSEQ multiplex PCR. V, J and clone size are taken as reported in that table, and D and trimming were inferred from the DNA itself. The table has 2 million to 2.5 million clones, roughly 93% seen once.

Sequenced sample: naive CD4+ T cells from PBMCs. Subset described: CD45RA+ positively selected. The J gene is TRBJ1-2, the V gene TRBV19; D is possibly TRBD1 (6 bases). This receptor was obtained from a man younger than 35 in good health. Some clones in this sample may be carry-over from other donors' samples. Here the CDR3 DNA reads TGTGCCAGTAGTATTTCAGGGGCTAACTATGGCTACACCTTC. Its protein product is CASSISGANYGYTF.